This T cell receptor beta chain is from a study of shared clonotypes between healthy human individuals. Study-level points and caveats: Sampling covered nothing but blood. Tissue TCR repertoires likely differ from those found in blood.

Donors comprised only Caucasian adults living in Nashville, Tennessee. Genomic DNA for unsorted samples was obtained from 80 million to 100 million PBMCs. This table comes from immunoSEQ multiplex PCR, and its TCRdb copy is limited to in-frame clones, with some not included. The sample contains about 600,000 clones, 70% to 80% of which appear only once. Worth noting for this clone: Its antigen is not identified.

This CDR3 has 15 amino acids. V shed 7 bases and J 0 bases; nucleotides not matched to a gene: 5. Germline V lookup: CDR1 SGHAT, CDR2 FQNNGV. The chain is built from TRBV11-2 and TRBJ1-3, with 8 bases fitting TRBD1. This TCR derives from a woman aged 40-49 years in good health. Some clones in this sample may be carry-over from other donors' samples. Sequencing input: PBMCs. This CDR3 reads CASTSGQVSGNTIYF. CDR3 DNA sequence: TGTGCCAGCACCTCGGGACAGGTCTCTGGAAACACCATATATTTT.